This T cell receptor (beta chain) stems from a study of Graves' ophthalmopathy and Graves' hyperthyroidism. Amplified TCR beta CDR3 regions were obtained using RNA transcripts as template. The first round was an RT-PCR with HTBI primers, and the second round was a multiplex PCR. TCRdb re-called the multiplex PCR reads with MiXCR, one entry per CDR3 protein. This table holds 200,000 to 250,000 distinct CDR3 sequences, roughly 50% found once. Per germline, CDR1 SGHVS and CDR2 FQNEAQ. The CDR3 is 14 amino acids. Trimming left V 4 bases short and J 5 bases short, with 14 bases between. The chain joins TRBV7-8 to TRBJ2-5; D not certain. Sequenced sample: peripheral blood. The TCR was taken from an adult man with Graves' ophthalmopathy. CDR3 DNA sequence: TGTGCCAGCAGCTCCCCCCATACCGGGGAGACCCAGTACTTC. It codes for CASSSPHTGETQYF.